Detailed here is one TCR beta chain. Its antigen is unidentified. The data originate from a study of T cell responses to AZD1222 COVID-19 vaccine. The study's findings and limits: Among the donors, most were white British and more were female, and clonal diversity was possibly underestimated. Increased Spike-specific TCR breadth and depth were observed after two AZD1222 doses.

Method: immunoSEQ multiplex PCR; TCRdb's copy keeps in-frame clones and lacks some. Among about 140,000 clones listed, 75% to 90% were seen once. Germline assignment: CDR1 ENHRY and CDR2 SYGVKD. This CDR3 has 13 amino acids. The ends lost 6 bases at V and 5 bases at J; junction bases unmatched: 1. The TCR comes from an adult in good health. The sample consisted of peripheral blood, taken on day 0 of AZD1222 vaccination. The chain has TRBV10-3 and TRBJ1-5; 10 bases agree with TRBD1. The chain's CDR3 is CAISGTGDQPQHF. CDR3 nucleotides: TGTGCCATCAGCGGGACAGGGGATCAGCCCCAGCATTTT.